Detailed here is one T cell receptor (beta chain). Original methodology: It was from reference gene primer amplification that nucleated cell counts were estimated. The data were produced by immunoSEQ multiplex PCR, yet TCRdb's version contains in-frame clones alone and is incomplete. The DNA gave D and trimming, while V, J and clone size come from that table. The sample lists 95,000 to 150,000 clones, 70% to 90% seen once, with 3.5% to 5% in the top ten. Trimming cost V 4 bases and J 7 bases; bases outside gene matches: 6. This CDR3 has 15 residues. Germline V gives CDR1 SGDLS, CDR2 YYNGEE. The data derive from a study of blood T cell repertoires in COVID-19.

The sample comprised peripheral blood. J is TRBJ2-1 and V is TRBV9, with TRBD2 matching 12 bases. This receptor was taken from a man aged 35 to 55 with acute or convalescent COVID-19. CDR3 loop: CASSLGLAGINEQFF. CDR3 bases: TGTGCCAGCAGCCTTGGACTAGCGGGAATAAATGAGCAGTTCTTC.